This TCR beta chain was captured by sequencing in a study of cytomegalovirus exposure and HLA in healthy donors. Study outcomes and limitations: Some TCR beta chains (about 170 of them) were listed as cytomegalovirus-associated.

Concerning this clone itself: The antigen remains undetermined.

The study ran its PCR with 60 Vbeta and 13 Jbeta primers. Clones were read by immunoSEQ multiplex PCR, and TCRdb kept only the in-frame ones, dropping some. This sample has some 66,000 clones; roughly 73% occur once, and the top ten carry 9.7%. Per germline, CDR1 SGHKS and CDR2 YYEKEE (reference sequence). Losses at the gene ends were 0 bases for V and 9 bases for J; bases not matched to a gene: 9. CDR3 length: 14 residues. The source material was PBMCs. The chain employs TRBV5-5 and TRBJ2-7, with 7 positions matching TRBD2. The origin of this receptor is a man aged 40-50 years in good health and CMV-seronegative. CDR3 DNA: TGTGCCAGCAGCTTGGCCCTTTTTGGGGGGGTGCAGTACTTC. Translated: CASSLALFGGVQYF.